The 32 T cell receptor beta chains given below trace back to one sample, sequenced in a study of blood T cell repertoires in COVID-19. Using immunoSEQ multiplex PCR, the repertoire was profiled, and TCRdb retains in-frame clones only, with some absent. The table has around 120,000 clones, about two thirds seen once; the top ten hold 0.75% to 0.9%. The sample taken for sequencing was peripheral blood. All receptors derive from a human donor with acute or convalescent COVID-19. The donor label of this sample is uncertain.

V is TRBV5-4 and J is TRBJ2-1, with TRBD1 matching 9 bases. J lost 8 bases, V lost 5 bases, and 8 bases had no gene match. Germline CDR1 SGHNT, CDR2 YYREEE (reference sequence). This CDR3 comprises 14 residues. CDR3 residues: CASRSDRGVDEQFF. The CDR3 DNA follows: TGTGCCAGCAGATCGGACAGGGGAGTCGATGAGCAGTTCTTC.

This clone was counted many times. The chain combines TRBV7-3 with TRBJ2-4; the D gene is possibly TRBD1 (6 bases). The length of the CDR3 is 13 residues. The germline gives CDR1 SGHTA, CDR2 FQGTGA. The V gene lost 2 bases and the J gene lost 11 bases, with 13 bases spanning the gap. The CDR3 region is CASSLGQGWVQYF. CDR3 sequence (DNA): TGTGCCAGCAGCTTAGGGCAGGGGTGGGTTCAGTACTTC.

J is TRBJ1-2 and V is TRBV18, with D possibly TRBD1 on 6 matching bases. V was clipped by 2 bases and J by 3 bases, with 7 bases between them. Germline CDR1 and CDR2: KGHSH and LQKENI. The CDR3 has 13 residues. DNA of the CDR3: TGTGCCAGCTCACCAGGGGGCCACTATGGCTACACCTTC. Encoded protein: CASSPGGHYGYTF.

This chain links TRBV5-5 with TRBJ1-5; 7 positions match TRBD1. The V and J ends lost 2 bases and 3 bases, in that order; junction bases with no gene match: 5. Germline CDR1 reads SGHKS; CDR2 reads YYEKEE (reference sequence). This CDR3 has 15 residues. CDR3 bases: TGTGCCAGCAGCTTCGAGACAGGGATCAATCAGCCCCAGCATTTT. Its protein is CASSFETGINQPQHF.

The chain links TRBV30 to TRBJ2-3; possible D gene TRBD2, 5 bases. The germline CDR1 and CDR2 sequences are GTSNPN and SVGIG (reference sequence). CDR3 length: 15 amino acids. Trimming took 4 bases from V and 3 from J, leaving 17 bases between them. The CDR3 loop is CAWKDGLALTDTQYF. CDR3 DNA sequence: TGTGCCTGGAAGGATGGGCTAGCCCTAACAGATACGCAGTATTTT. Looking up the rest from reference TRBV30 and TRBJ2-3 gives the full variable domain: SQTIHQWPATLVQPVGSPLSLECTVEGTSNPNLYWYRQAAGRGLQLLFYSVGIGQISSEVPQNLSASRPQDRQFILSSKKLLLSDSGFYLCAWKDGLALTDTQYFGPGTRLTVL.

The V gene is TRBV5-8, the J gene TRBJ2-5; tentative D call: TRBD1 (6 bases). CDR3 length: 14 residues. Trimming pared 3 bases from V and 7 bases from J, leaving 16 bases between. Germline V CDR1 and CDR2: SGHTS, YDEGEE. The CDR3 DNA is TGTGCCAGCAGCTCGATGGACAGACGGGGGACCCAGTACTTC. It is translated as CASSSMDRRGTQYF.

The chain has TRBV5-1 and TRBJ1-6, with D possibly being TRBD1 (6 bases). The length of the CDR3 is 17 residues. Germline V gene sequence: CDR1 SGHRS, CDR2 YFSETQ. The V end was cut by 4 bases, the J end by 0 bases, with 14 bases between. The CDR3 nucleotides are TGCGCCAGCAGCCCGGGACACACGAGCTCCTATAATTCACCCCTCCACTTT. It is translated as CASSPGHTSSYNSPLHF.

V usage is TRBV14 and J usage is TRBJ1-1, with a weak D call TRBD1 (5 bases). CDR3 length: 12 residues. The V end was cut by 2 bases, the J end by 10 bases, with 11 bases between. The germline CDR1 and CDR2 sequences are SGHDN and FVKESK. Here the CDR3 reads CASSQRQGRAFF. CDR3 DNA: TGTGCCAGCAGCCAAAGGCAGGGCAGAGCTTTCTTT.

Turning to this clone: The junction departs from germline at one end; a sequencing error may be responsible. The chain combines TRBV30 with TRBJ1-2; D is perhaps TRBD1 (5 bases). Germline V CDR1 and CDR2: GTSNPN, SVGIG (reference sequence). CDR3 length equals 11 residues. CDR3 loop: CAWSQDHRGTF. CDR3 in DNA: TGTGCCTGGAGTCAGGACCATAGGGGAACATTC. The complete variable domain, with remaining parts taken from reference TRBV30 and TRBJ1-2, reads SQTIHQWPATLVQPVGSPLSLECTVEGTSNPNLYWYRQAAGRGLQLLFYSVGIGQISSEVPQNLSASRPQDRQFILSSKKLLLSDSGFYLCAWSQDHRGTFGSGTRLTVV.

This chain connects TRBV23-1 to TRBJ2-7; D may be TRBD1 (5 bases). TRBV23-1 is annotated as an ORF whose role is uncertain. V lost 7 bases to trimming and J lost 0 bases, with 13 bases between them. The CDR3 extends over 14 amino acids. CDR3 loop: CASKHTTGSYEQYF. In DNA, the CDR3 is TGCGCCAGCAAGCATACAACAGGCTCCTACGAGCAGTACTTC.

The V call is TRBV6-5, the J call TRBJ1-2; possible D gene TRBD1, 5 bases. Trimming pared 2 bases from V and 5 bases from J, leaving 9 bases between. The CDR3 spans 13 residues. Germline CDR1 and CDR2: MNHEY and SVGAGI. The CDR3 region is CASSYVQGYGYTF. The CDR3 DNA sequence: TGTGCCAGCAGTTACGTCCAGGGATATGGCTACACCTTC.

The chain employs TRBV19 and TRBJ1-6; tentative D call: TRBD1 (6 bases). The CDR3 is 15 amino acids. Per the germline V gene, CDR1 is LNHDA and CDR2 is SQIVND (reference sequence). V gave up 1 base and J gave up 7 bases, with 11 bases separating them. CDR3 sequence: CASSIGGQLNSPLHF. The CDR3 region has the DNA TGTGCCAGTAGTATAGGGGGGCAGTTGAATTCACCCCTCCACTTT.

The rearrangement joins TRBV5-1 to TRBJ1-6; D uncertain. In germline, CDR1 is SGHRS, CDR2 YFSETQ. The length of the CDR3 is 14 residues. The V and J ends lost 0 bases and 7 bases respectively, with 8 bases between them. CDR3 amino acids: CASSLAGKNSPLHF. The CDR3, as DNA: TGCGCCAGCAGCTTGGCAGGAAAAAATTCACCCCTCCACTTT.

This sequence joins TRBV18 and TRBJ2-3; a weak D match, TRBD2 (7 bases). V was trimmed by 2 bases and J by 1 base, leaving 10 bases between them. This CDR3 region has 15 residues. Germline assignment: CDR1 KGHSH and CDR2 LQKENI. The CDR3 coding sequence is TGTGCCAGCTCACCAGGCGGGGGCGGCACAGATACGCAGTATTTT. Protein sequence: CASSPGGGGTDTQYF.

The rearrangement links TRBV7-2 to TRBJ2-6; D possibly corresponds to TRBD2 (5 bases). Trimming cost V 1 base and J 0 bases, with 7 bases left between them. Germline V gene data show CDR1 as SGHTA and CDR2 as FQGNSA. The CDR3 runs to 16 residues. The CDR3 sequence is CASSLGGSSGANVLTF. The CDR3 region has the DNA TGTGCCAGCAGCTTAGGAGGGTCCTCTGGGGCCAACGTCCTGACTTTC.

V and J are TRBV24-1 and TRBJ2-1, with a weak D call TRBD1 (6 bases). The CDR3 loop spans 16 amino acids. The germline CDR1 and CDR2 sequences are KGHDR and SFDVKD. V lost 2 bases to trimming and J lost 1 base, with 11 bases between them. For the CDR3, the DNA is TGTGCCACCAGTGATTCCCGACAGGTTTCCTACAATGAGCAGTTCTTC. It yields the protein CATSDSRQVSYNEQFF.

The rearrangement links TRBV19 to TRBJ1-5, with 7 bases identical to TRBD1. V was clipped by 3 bases and J by 7 bases; unmatched bases: 6. CDR3 length equals 14 residues. The germline V gene has CDR1 LNHDA and CDR2 SQIVND (reference sequence). CDR3 region: CASSITDRRQPQHF. The DNA of the CDR3 is TGTGCCAGTAGTATTACGGACAGGCGGCAGCCCCAGCATTTT.

This rearrangement joins TRBV11-2 to TRBJ2-1, with TRBD1 matching 8 bases. The CDR3 consists of 12 residues. Losses at the gene ends were 4 bases for V and 12 bases for J; bases not matched to a gene: 5. The V gene's germline CDR1 is SGHAT and CDR2 FQNNGV. In DNA, the CDR3 is TGTGCCAGCAGCTCGGCAGGGGGCCGGCAGTTCTTC. As protein: CASSSAGGRQFF.

This clone was seen only a few times. At the DNA level, this CDR3 is encoded by other sequences in the same sample as well. V gene TRBV7-9 combines with J gene TRBJ1-5; D gene unclear. The V end was cut by 2 bases, the J end by 4 bases, with 3 bases between. From germline, CDR1 is SEHNR and CDR2 FQNEAQ (reference sequence). The CDR3 runs 12 residues. This CDR3 reads CASSLTNQPQHF. CDR3 bases: TGTGCCAGCAGCTTAACTAATCAGCCCCAGCATTTT.

This clone was seen more than once but under ten times. V usage is TRBV19 and J usage is TRBJ1-1; D is perhaps TRBD1 (5 bases). The CDR3 length is 12 residues. V lost 5 bases, J lost 4 bases, and 8 bases lay in between. CDR1 and CDR2 from the germline V gene are LNHDA and SQIVND (reference sequence). CDR3 coding DNA: TGTGCCAGTAGTCAGGGAATCACTGAAGCTTTCTTT. Translation gives CASSQGITEAFF.

The chain uses TRBV2 and TRBJ2-7, with D perhaps matching TRBD1 (5 bases). The CDR3 consists of 14 residues. Germline assignment: CDR1 SNHLY and CDR2 FYNNEI. Trimming stripped 6 bases from V and 2 bases from J, with 14 bases between. DNA for the CDR3: TGTGCCAGCAGGGCAGGGTTCCTTACCTACGAGCAGTACTTC. As protein: CASRAGFLTYEQYF.

CDR3 loop: CASSFQGAGENEQFF. CDR3 nucleotides: TGTGCCAGCAGTTTTCAGGGGGCGGGGGAGAATGAGCAGTTCTTC. This chain joins TRBV28 and TRBJ2-1, with D possibly being TRBD1 (8 bases). Trimming pared 3 bases from V and 7 bases from J, leaving 16 bases between. Germline assignment: CDR1 MDHEN and CDR2 SYDVKM. This CDR3 has 15 amino acids.

The V gene is TRBV5-1, the J gene TRBJ2-6, with D perhaps matching TRBD1 (6 bases). V gave up 7 bases and J gave up 0 bases, with 14 bases separating them. The CDR3 is made up of 16 amino acids. Germline CDR1 reads SGHRS; CDR2 reads YFSETQ. CDR3 residues: CASRPGQFSGANVLTF. The CDR3 nucleotides are TGCGCCAGCCGCCCGGGACAATTCTCTGGGGCCAACGTCCTGACTTTC.

This clone was counted a single time. V usage is TRBV6-5 and J usage is TRBJ2-7, with 12 bases identical to TRBD1. Germline CDR1 reads MNHEY; CDR2 reads SVGAGI. V trimming: 6 bases; J trimming: 6 bases; junction bases outside the gene matches: 9. The CDR3 consists of 15 residues. The CDR3 loop is CASRTGDRGRSEQYF. The CDR3 DNA follows: TGTGCCAGCAGGACGGGGGACAGGGGGCGAAGCGAGCAGTACTTC.

V is TRBV6-5 and J is TRBJ1-6, with D maybe TRBD1 (6 bases). This CDR3 region has 14 residues. Trimming took 4 bases from V and 10 from J, leaving 14 bases between them. The germline gives CDR1 MNHEY, CDR2 SVGAGI. The CDR3 loop is CASSSQTGLSPLHF. CDR3 bases: TGTGCCAGCAGTTCCCAGACAGGATTATCACCCCTCCACTTT.

As for this clone: The same CDR3 can be traced to other DNA sequences in this sample. The chain recombines TRBV19 with TRBJ2-7; D call uncertain. The V and J ends lost 1 base and 0 bases respectively, with 7 bases between them. CDR3 length: 14 residues. Germline values: CDR1 LNHDA, CDR2 SQIVND (reference sequence). The chain's CDR3 is CASSIGAASYEQYF. CDR3 in DNA: TGTGCCAGTAGTATAGGAGCCGCCTCCTACGAGCAGTACTTC.

Ten or more counts support this clone. The chain recombines TRBV10-3 with TRBJ2-5, with 7 bases identical to TRBD1. This CDR3 region has 13 residues. Trimming at V came to 6 bases and at J to 6 bases, leaving 7 bases not matched to a gene. CDR1 is ENHRY, CDR2 SYGVKD, per germline. CDR3 sequence: CAISGTGAKTQYF. The CDR3 nucleotides read TGTGCCATCAGCGGCACAGGGGCCAAGACCCAGTACTTC.

Written as DNA, the CDR3 is TGTGCCAGCAGGGACAGGGGAAAGGAGACCCAGTACTTC. Residues: CASRDRGKETQYF. V usage is TRBV7-8 and J usage is TRBJ2-5, with 9 nucleotides matching TRBD1. This CDR3 region has 13 residues. The V gene end was trimmed by 6 bases and the J gene end by 5 bases; junction bases not matched to a gene: 4. Germline V gene lookup returns CDR1 SGHVS and CDR2 FQNEAQ.

This clone occurred once. The CDR3 DNA is TGTGCCAGCAGTTACTCGAGCAGGGGACCTGGAAACACCATATATTTT. Its protein is CASSYSSRGPGNTIYF. This chain joins TRBV6-5 and TRBJ1-3, with D tentatively TRBD1 (6 bases). Germline CDR1 MNHEY, CDR2 SVGAGI. The V and J ends lost 0 bases and 2 bases respectively, with 11 bases between them. This CDR3 contains 16 residues.

The rearrangement links TRBV5-4 to TRBJ2-2; D perhaps matches TRBD2 (5 bases). CDR3 length equals 15 residues. V dropped 0 bases and J dropped 5 bases, with 11 bases sitting between them. The V gene's germline CDR1 is SGHNT and CDR2 YYREEE (reference sequence). The CDR3 loop is CASSLGLAGTGELFF. The CDR3 DNA reads TGTGCCAGCAGCTTGGGGCTAGCTGGGACCGGGGAGCTGTTTTTT. The entire variable domain, with the rest obtained from reference TRBV5-4 and TRBJ2-2, is as follows: ETGVTQSPTHLIKTRGQQVTLRCSSQSGHNTVSWYQQALGQGPQFIFQYYREEENGRGNFPPRFSGLQFPNYSSELNVNALELDDSALYLCASSLGLAGTGELFFGEGSRLTVL.

This clone was detected only a few times. The rearrangement links TRBV11-2 to TRBJ2-7; D is ambiguous. CDR3 size: 11 residues. V was cut by 4 bases and J by 7 bases, with 8 bases left in between. CDR1 and CDR2 from the germline V gene are SGHAT and FQNNGV. CDR3 protein: CASSSPLEQYF. The CDR3, as DNA: TGTGCCAGCAGCTCCCCCCTAGAGCAGTACTTC.

The chain combines TRBV2 with TRBJ2-7; the match to TRBD1 covers 9 bases. From germline, CDR1 is SNHLY and CDR2 FYNNEI. The CDR3 extends over 14 amino acids. The junction had 2 bases not matched to a gene; V was cut back by 4 bases and J by 1 base. The CDR3 here is CASSADRGSYEQYF. DNA of the CDR3: TGTGCCAGCAGTGCGGACAGGGGATCCTACGAGCAGTACTTC.